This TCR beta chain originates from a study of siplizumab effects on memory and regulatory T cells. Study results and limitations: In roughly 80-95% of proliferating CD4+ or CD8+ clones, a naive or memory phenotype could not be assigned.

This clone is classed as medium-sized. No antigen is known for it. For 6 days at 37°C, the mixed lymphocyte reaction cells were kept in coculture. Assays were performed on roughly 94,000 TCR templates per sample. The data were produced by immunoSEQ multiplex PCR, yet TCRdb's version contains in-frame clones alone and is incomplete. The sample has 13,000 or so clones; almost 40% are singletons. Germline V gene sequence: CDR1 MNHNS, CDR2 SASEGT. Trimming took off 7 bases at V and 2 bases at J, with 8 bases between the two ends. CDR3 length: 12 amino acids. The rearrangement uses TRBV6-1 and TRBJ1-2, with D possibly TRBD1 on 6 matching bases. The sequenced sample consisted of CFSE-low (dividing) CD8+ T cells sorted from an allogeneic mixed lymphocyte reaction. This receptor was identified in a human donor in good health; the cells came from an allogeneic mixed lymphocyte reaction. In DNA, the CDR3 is TGTGCCAGCATCGGGGGCAACTATGGCTACACCTTC. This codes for CASIGGNYGYTF.